These T cell receptor beta chains were read from a single sample in a study of T cell responses to AZD1222 COVID-19 vaccine. TCRdb's table, derived via immunoSEQ multiplex PCR, lists solely in-frame clones and lacks some. The data hold roughly 93,000 clones, with 80% to 90% observed a single time. Source: peripheral blood, taken on day 0 of AZD1222 vaccination. The receptors stem from an adult in good health. Both conserved end residues are part of each CDR3. A D gene is named only where the DNA matches it firmly. Clone sizes are given selectively: once, few, many, or a class where the clone is expanded.

v_call	d_call	j_call	clone_size	cdr3_aa	cdr3_nt
TRBV5-4	-	TRBJ1-2	-	CASSPMGLRDHGYTF	TGTGCCAGCAGCCCGATGGGCTTGCGTGATCATGGCTACACCTTC
TRBV7-9	-	TRBJ2-6	-	CASSLVGGSGANVLTF	TGTGCCAGCAGCTTAGTAGGGGGTTCCGGGGCCAACGTCCTGACTTTC
TRBV19	-	TRBJ2-6	-	CASSPPYSGANVLTF	TGTGCCAGTAGTCCGCCCTACTCTGGGGCCAACGTCCTGACTTTC
TRBV1	-	TRBJ2-4	-	CTSRLRPPGAHLAKNIQYF	TGCACCAGCAGGCTCAGACCCCCGGGGGCACACCTAGCCAAAAACATTCAGTACTTC
TRBV5-1	-	TRBJ1-1	-	CASREQGQNTEAFF	TGCGCCAGCCGGGAACAGGGTCAAAACACTGAAGCTTTCTTT
TRBV4-2	-	TRBJ1-5	-	CASSQSTYWGNQPQHF	TGTGCCAGCAGCCAGAGTACATATTGGGGCAATCAGCCCCAGCATTTT
TRBV7-8	-	TRBJ2-7	-	CASSLGQGKPEYF	TGTGCCAGCAGCTTAGGCCAGGGTAAGCCGGAGTACTTC
TRBV10-2	-	TRBJ1-1	-	CASRLDVLADLDTEAFF	TGCGCCAGCAGGCTGGACGTTTTAGCGGATTTGGACACTGAAGCTTTCTTT
TRBV4-1	-	TRBJ2-2	once	CASRVQENTGELFF	TGCGCCAGCAGGGTCCAAGAGAACACCGGGGAGCTGTTTTTT
TRBV9	TRBD2	TRBJ2-2	-	CASSVAHPKRGGDTGELFF	TGTGCCAGCAGCGTAGCTCATCCCAAGCGGGGGGGCGACACCGGGGAGCTGTTTTTT
TRBV5-1	-	TRBJ2-1	-	CASSLDRAGNEQFF	TGCGCCAGCAGCTTGGACAGGGCGGGGAATGAGCAGTTCTTC
TRBV29-1	-	TRBJ1-3	-	CSVEYGSGNTIYF	TGCAGCGTTGAATACGGATCTGGAAACACCATATATTTT
TRBV5-1	-	TRBJ1-6	once	CASSFRAANGNSPLHF	TGCGCCAGCAGCTTCCGGGCCGCAAACGGTAATTCACCCCTCCACTTT
TRBV7-2	-	TRBJ2-3	few	CASSSRGGTQYF	TGTGCCAGCAGTTCCCGGGGTGGCACGCAGTATTTT
TRBV2	-	TRBJ1-5	-	CASSVGGLQPQHF	TGTGCCAGCAGCGTTGGGGGGCTGCAGCCCCAGCATTTT